Listed below are T cell receptor beta chains from one sample, sequenced in a study of cytomegalovirus exposure and HLA in healthy donors. This table comes from immunoSEQ multiplex PCR, and its TCRdb copy is limited to in-frame clones, with some not included. The sample holds more than 150,000 clones, around 80% seen once. Sequenced: PBMCs. Every receptor here comes from a girl aged 10 to 17 in good health and CMV-seropositive. The CDR3 runs from the conserved cysteine through the conserved F or W. D genes are given only for firm matches. A clone size is listed for some rows: how often the clone was seen (once, few, many), or a class if it is expanded.

v_gene,abundance,len,j_gene,d_gene,CDR3nt,CDR3aa
TRBV7-9,-,16,TRBJ2-5,-,TGTGCCAGCAGCCCCCCATTCACAGGGTTCAAAGAGACCCAGTACTTC,CASSPPFTGFKETQYF
TRBV4-1,-,15,TRBJ2-5,TRBD1,TGCGCCAGCAGCCAAGATCAGGACAGGGGAGAGACCCAGTACTTC,CASSQDQDRGETQYF
TRBV10-3,-,14,TRBJ2-7,-,TGTGCCATCAGTGAGTCGAGGACAGATTACGAGCAGTACTTC,CAISESRTDYEQYF
TRBV10-3,-,16,TRBJ1-2,-,TGTGCCATCAGAGACGACCCCGGGACTGAGAAATATGGCTACACCTTC,CAIRDDPGTEKYGYTF
TRBV5-1,-,18,TRBJ2-2,TRBD2,TGCGCCAGCAGCTTGGTACCGGCGGGAGGGACGAACACCGGGGAGCTGTTTTTT,CASSLVPAGGTNTGELFF
TRBV5-1,-,13,TRBJ2-7,-,TGCGCCAGCAGCCCCAGGACTGGTTACGAGCAGTACTTC,CASSPRTGYEQYF
TRBV9,-,16,TRBJ2-3,TRBD2,TGTGCCAGCAGCGTAGAGCCTAGCGGGAGTGCTGATACGCAGTATTTT,CASSVEPSGSADTQYF
TRBV14,-,16,TRBJ2-3,-,TGTGCCAGCAGCCAAGGGTCACTTACGCCCACAGATACGCAGTATTTT,CASSQGSLTPTDTQYF
TRBV27,-,13,TRBJ1-2,-,TGTGCCAGCAGGGCAGTCCCTAACTATGGCTACACCTTC,CASRAVPNYGYTF
TRBV5-1,-,14,TRBJ2-1,-,TGCGCCAGCAGAGAATCGAGGGTACCTCAGGAGCAGTTCTTC,CASRESRVPQEQFF
TRBV13,-,14,TRBJ1-2,TRBD1,TGTGCCAGCAGCGTCGGGACAGGGGGCTATGGCTACACCTTC,CASSVGTGGYGYTF
TRBV5-1,-,16,TRBJ2-2,TRBD2,TGCGCCAGCAGCTGGGGACTAGCGGGAGAGACCGGGGAGCTGTTTTTT,CASSWGLAGETGELFF
TRBV27,-,15,TRBJ2-7,TRBD2,TGTGCCAGCACCCGGACTAGCGGGATCTCCTACGAGCAGTACTTC,CASTRTSGISYEQYF
TRBV30,-,13,TRBJ2-3,-,TGTGCCTGGAGCACCCAGACGGGAGATACGCAGTATTTT,CAWSTQTGDTQYF
TRBV6-1,few,14,TRBJ2-3,-,TGTGCCAGCAGTTCCCGGACTGGCACAGATACGCAGTATTTT,CASSSRTGTDTQYF
TRBV30,-,13,TRBJ2-3,-,TGTGCCTGGAGTGCGACAGGAGTCGATACGCAGTATTTT,CAWSATGVDTQYF
TRBV11-2,-,15,TRBJ2-7,-,TGTGCCAGCAGCTTATTGGCGGGACGACAGATTGAGCAGTACTTC,CASSLLAGRQIEQYF
TRBV6-6,-,16,TRBJ2-3,TRBD2,TGTGCCAGCAGTACCACGGGACTAGCGGGTGTGGATACGCAGTATTTT,CASSTTGLAGVDTQYF
TRBV19,-,15,TRBJ2-4,-,TGTGCCAGTACCGACAGGATGCTAGCCAAAAACATTCAGTACTTC,CASTDRMLAKNIQYF
TRBV29-1,-,13,TRBJ2-7,TRBD2,TGCAGCGGTAGAAGCGGGAGGGTCGACGAGCAGTACTTC,CSGRSGRVDEQYF
TRBV10-2,-,15,TRBJ2-3,-,TGCGCCAGCAGTGAGATTCTGGCGAGGACAGATACGCAGTATTTT,CASSEILARTDTQYF
TRBV6-1,-,16,TRBJ2-1,-,TGTGCCAGCAGTGAATCTACTACCTACTCCTACAATGAGCAGTTCTTC,CASSESTTYSYNEQFF
TRBV2,-,14,TRBJ1-5,TRBD1,TGTGCCAGCAGTCCAACAGGGGGAGATCAGCCCCAGCATTTT,CASSPTGGDQPQHF
TRBV25-1,-,17,TRBJ1-2,-,TGTGCCAGCAGTGAATCCCATGGAGGGGCGCATAGCTATGGCTACACCTTC,CASSESHGGAHSYGYTF
TRBV10-2,-,14,TRBJ2-7,TRBD2,TGCGCCAGCCGAGGGCTAGCGGGAGACTACGAGCAGTACTTC,CASRGLAGDYEQYF
TRBV18,-,15,TRBJ2-3,TRBD2,TGTGCCAGCTCCCTGACTAGCGGTACCACAGATACGCAGTATTTT,CASSLTSGTTDTQYF
TRBV19,-,15,TRBJ1-1,-,TGTGCCAGTAGTGTTAGGCAGGGGATGAACACTGAAGCTTTCTTT,CASSVRQGMNTEAFF
TRBV5-4,-,14,TRBJ1-1,-,TGTGCCAGCAGCCCAGGGACATTTAACACTGAAGCTTTCTTT,CASSPGTFNTEAFF
TRBV6-5,-,14,TRBJ2-5,-,TGTGCCAGCAGCTACTCCGCAGGGTCGTCGGGCCAGTACTTC,CASSYSAGSSGQYF
TRBV7-2,-,13,TRBJ1-2,-,TGTGCCAGCAGCCCCGGTCTGGGCAATGGCTACACCTTC,CASSPGLGNGYTF
TRBV7-2,-,15,TRBJ2-5,TRBD2,TGTGCCAGCAGCTTATGGAGCGGGATCCAAGAGACCCAGTACTTC,CASSLWSGIQETQYF
TRBV7-9,-,13,TRBJ2-3,TRBD2,TGTGCCAGCAGGACTAGCGGGAGCGATACGCAGTATTTT,CASRTSGSDTQYF
TRBV19,-,17,TRBJ2-1,TRBD2,TGTGCCAGTAGTACCTTCAAGACTAGCGGTGGAAACAATGAGCAGTTCTTC,CASSTFKTSGGNNEQFF
TRBV9,-,13,TRBJ2-5,-,TGTGCCAGCAGCGTAGCCTTTCAAGAGACCCAGTACTTC,CASSVAFQETQYF
TRBV12-5,-,16,TRBJ2-7,TRBD1,TGTGCTAGTGGTAGATCCGAACCGGGACAGGGGTACGAGCAGTACTTC,CASGRSEPGQGYEQYF
TRBV7-2,-,14,TRBJ1-2,TRBD1,TGTGCCAGCAGCCCACCTGGACAGGGCTATGGCTACACCTTC,CASSPPGQGYGYTF
TRBV10-3,once,14,TRBJ1-2,-,TGTGCCATCAGTGAGTCGGCCGGAGACTATGGCTACACCTTC,CAISESAGDYGYTF
TRBV14,-,12,TRBJ2-3,-,TGTGCCAGCAGCCAAGCGGCAGATACGCAGTATTTT,CASSQAADTQYF
TRBV5-1,once,15,TRBJ2-3,TRBD2,TGCGCCAGCAGCTTAGCGGGAGGGGCGTCAGATACGCAGTATTTT,CASSLAGGASDTQYF
TRBV11-2,-,15,TRBJ2-7,-,TGTGCCAGCAGCTTAGTCCTTACCAGTACCCACGAGCAGTACTTC,CASSLVLTSTHEQYF
TRBV19,-,16,TRBJ1-3,TRBD1,TGTGCCAGTAGTATAGGGGGACAGCACTCTGGAAACACCATATATTTT,CASSIGGQHSGNTIYF
TRBV7-2,once,16,TRBJ2-3,-,TGTGCCAGCAGCTTAAATTCAGGGGGGCCTACCGATACGCAGTATTTT,CASSLNSGGPTDTQYF
TRBV7-9,-,13,TRBJ2-7,-,TGTGCCAGCAGCTTCGGGGGCTCCTACGAGCAGTACTTC,CASSFGGSYEQYF
TRBV18,-,17,TRBJ1-5,TRBD1,TGTGCCAGCTCTTTGGACAGGGCCGCGCATAGCAATCAGCCCCAGCATTTT,CASSLDRAAHSNQPQHF
TRBV6-1,-,14,TRBJ2-7,TRBD1,TGTGCCAGCAGTGGATCAAGGGGGCTGTACGAGCAGTACTTC,CASSGSRGLYEQYF
TRBV19,-,15,TRBJ2-1,TRBD2,TGTGCCAGTAGTATTGTGGGAGGGACGGGGAATGAGCAGTTCTTC,CASSIVGGTGNEQFF
TRBV6-5,few,13,TRBJ2-7,-,TGTGCCAGCAGTTATTCGGGGGACTACGAGCAGTACTTC,CASSYSGDYEQYF
TRBV15,-,18,TRBJ2-5,TRBD2,TGTGCCACCAGCAGAGAACAAGCGCTAGCGGGAGGGGTGGAGACCCAGTACTTC,CATSREQALAGGVETQYF
TRBV4-3,-,20,TRBJ2-4,TRBD2,TGCGCCAGCAGCCAAGATCGGCGAGCGGGAGGACCCCCCGTCAAAAACATTCAGTACTTC,CASSQDRRAGGPPVKNIQYF
TRBV25-1,-,15,TRBJ1-3,TRBD1,TGTGCCAGCAGTGAACCGGGACAGGGGCGAAACACCATATATTTT,CASSEPGQGRNTIYF